This TCR beta chain was profiled in a study of naive CD8 T cells in extremely preterm neonates. Notes on the study in general: Compared with all age groups, preterm neonates showed less repertoire richness. Compared with older groups, preterm CDR3s were shorter, with fewer N additions and less trimming. CDR3 nucleotide sharing was roughly 3% in preterm, about 0.4% term, more than 0.025% children, approximately 0.01% adults.

The CDR3 consists of 12 residues. Trimming removed 1 base from V and 6 bases from J, with 4 bases in between. CDR1 and CDR2 (germline): LNHDA, SQIVND (reference sequence). With regard to this clone: Antigen specificity is unknown.

Extremely preterm deliveries at about 22-28 weeks of gestation provided the preterm samples. Sorted cells: live naive CD8+ T cells, CD45RA+CCR7+, Annexin V-negative. Here immunoSEQ multiplex PCR was the method, and the copy in TCRdb shows in-frame clones only, minus some. The table has around 23,000 clones, more than 70% seen once. The origin of this receptor is a boy who was born preterm. This chain links TRBV19 with TRBJ2-1, with D hard to call. The specimen was naive CD8+ T cells from cord blood. DNA of the CDR3: TGTGCCAGTAGTATAGGACTCAATGAGCAGTTCTTC. This codes for CASSIGLNEQFF.